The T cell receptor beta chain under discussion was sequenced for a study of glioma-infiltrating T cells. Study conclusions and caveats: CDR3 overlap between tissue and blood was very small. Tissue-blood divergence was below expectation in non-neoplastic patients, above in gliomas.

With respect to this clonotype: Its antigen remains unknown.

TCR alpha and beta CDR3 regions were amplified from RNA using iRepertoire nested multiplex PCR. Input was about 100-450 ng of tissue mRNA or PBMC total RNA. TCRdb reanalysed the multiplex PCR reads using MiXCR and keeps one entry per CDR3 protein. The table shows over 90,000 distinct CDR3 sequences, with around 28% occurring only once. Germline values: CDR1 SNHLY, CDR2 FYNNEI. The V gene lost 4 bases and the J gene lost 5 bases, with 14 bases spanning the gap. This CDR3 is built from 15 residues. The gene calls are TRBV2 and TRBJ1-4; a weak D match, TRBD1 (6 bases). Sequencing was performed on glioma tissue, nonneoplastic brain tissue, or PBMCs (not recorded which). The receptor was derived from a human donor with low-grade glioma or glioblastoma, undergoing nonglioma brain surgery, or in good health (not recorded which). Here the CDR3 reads CASSGSGTKNEKLFF. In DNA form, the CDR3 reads TGTGCCAGCAGTGGATCCGGGACAAAAAATGAAAAACTGTTTTTT.